This TCR beta chain derives from a study of shared clonotypes between healthy human individuals. Study results and limitations: The generation probabilities recorded for non-shared clonotypes fell below those of clonotypes shared by all four donors. Blood was the sole source, and tissue repertoires probably differ.

Sequencing used immunoSEQ multiplex PCR; TCRdb keeps in-frame clones, though not all of them. The repertoire holds about 2 million clones, with 85% to 95% as singletons. Every contributor of samples was a Caucasian grown-up residing in Nashville, Tennessee. The V segment lost 5 bases and the J segment 9 bases; nucleotides outside the gene matches: 11. In germline, CDR1 is SEHNR, CDR2 FQNEAQ (reference sequence). CDR3 length: 16 residues. As for this clone: Its antigen is unknown.

The chain joins TRBV7-9 to TRBJ2-1; TRBD1 agrees at 12 bases. The receptor's source is a man aged 18 to 29 in good health. Input material: naive CD4+ T cells sorted from blood. As for subset: CD45RA+ positively selected. The CDR3 is CASSLLRDRGRGEQFF. Written as DNA, the CDR3 is TGTGCCAGCAGCCTTCTGCGGGACAGGGGGCGTGGTGAGCAGTTCTTC.